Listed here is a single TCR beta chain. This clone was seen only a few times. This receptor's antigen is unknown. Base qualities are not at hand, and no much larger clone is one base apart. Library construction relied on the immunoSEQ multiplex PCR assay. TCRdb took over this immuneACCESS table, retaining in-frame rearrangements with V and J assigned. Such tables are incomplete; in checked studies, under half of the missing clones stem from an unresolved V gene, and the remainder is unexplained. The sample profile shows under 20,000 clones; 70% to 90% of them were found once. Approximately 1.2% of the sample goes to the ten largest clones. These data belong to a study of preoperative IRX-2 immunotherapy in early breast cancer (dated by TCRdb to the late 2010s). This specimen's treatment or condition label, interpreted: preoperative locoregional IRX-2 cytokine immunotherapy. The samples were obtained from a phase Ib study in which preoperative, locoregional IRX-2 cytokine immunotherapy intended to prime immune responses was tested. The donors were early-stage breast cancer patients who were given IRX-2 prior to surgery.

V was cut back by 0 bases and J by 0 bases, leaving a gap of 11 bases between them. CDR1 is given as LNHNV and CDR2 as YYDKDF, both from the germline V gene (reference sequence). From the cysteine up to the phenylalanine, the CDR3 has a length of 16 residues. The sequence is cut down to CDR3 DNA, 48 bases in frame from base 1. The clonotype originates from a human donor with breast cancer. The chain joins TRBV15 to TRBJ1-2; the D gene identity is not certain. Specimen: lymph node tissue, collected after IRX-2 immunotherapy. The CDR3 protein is CATSRDLLGTNYGYTF. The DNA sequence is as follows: TGTGCCACCAGCAGAGATTTATTGGGAACTAACTATGGCTACACCTTC.